These T cell receptor beta chains were read from a single sample in a study of CD8 T cells in Susac syndrome. TCRdb recomputed calls from the immunoSEQ multiplex PCR reads with MiXCR, one row per CDR3 protein. The sample lists some 260,000 distinct CDR3 sequences; about 85% were seen once. The sequencing input was CD8+ T cells from PBMCs. The receptors were sampled from a human donor with multiple sclerosis. CDR3s include the opening cysteine and the closing phenylalanine or tryptophan. The D gene is left open where the match is weak. Some rows mark clone size as missing; the rest say once, few, many or name a class of expanded clone.

v_call	clone_size	d_call	j_call	cdr3_nt	cdr3_aa
TRBV5-6	.	.	TRBJ2-5	TGTGCCAGCAGCTTTTGGCGGCGCGAAGAGACCCAGTACTTC	CASSFWRREETQYF
TRBV18	.	.	TRBJ2-3	TGTGCCAGCTCATCGATCCCGGGGGCAGATACGCAGTATTTT	CASSSIPGADTQYF
TRBV30	.	TRBD1	TRBJ2-7	TGTGCCTGGAGTCCCACGGACAGGGTGTTCGAGCAGTACTTC	CAWSPTDRVFEQYF
TRBV12-3/TRBV12-4	.	TRBD1	TRBJ1-2	TGTGCCAGCAGCCTATACCGGGACAGGGGGGGTGGCTACACCTTC	CASSLYRDRGGGYTF
TRBV30	.	.	TRBJ1-2	TGTGCCTGGCCATCTAAAGGTGGCTACACCTTC	CAWPSKGGYTF
TRBV7-6	.	.	TRBJ2-5	TGTGCCAGCAGCTTAACACCCCTAAAGGAGGAGACCCGGTACTTC	CASSLTPLKEETRYF
TRBV19	.	.	TRBJ2-2	TGTGCCAGTAGTATGCGCAGGGAGCTGTTTTTT	CASSMRRELFF
TRBV9	.	.	TRBJ2-3	TGTGCCAGCAGCGTTCTTGGCAGGACTAGCACAGATACGCAGTATTTT	CASSVLGRTSTDTQYF
TRBV7-9	.	.	TRBJ1-1	TGTGCCAGCAGCCCTCGGGACGGGTTACGAAAGACTGAAGCTTTCTTT	CASSPRDGLRKTEAFF
TRBV15	.	TRBD1	TRBJ1-5	TGTGCCACCAGCACGTCCGGGACAGGGTTAGGTCAGCCCCAGCATTTT	CATSTSGTGLGQPQHF
TRBV29-1	.	TRBD2	TRBJ2-1	TGCAGCGTTGAAAAATGGGGAGGGGAGATGGAGTACAATGAGCAGTTCTTC	CSVEKWGGEMEYNEQFF
TRBV5-6	.	.	TRBJ1-5	TGTGCCAGCAGCTCGGGTGTGGGCAATCAGCCCCAGCATTTT	CASSSGVGNQPQHF
TRBV28	.	.	TRBJ2-1	TGTGCCAGCACCGAGAAGGATCCCGGAACTAGTCGCTACAATGAGCAGTTCTTC	CASTEKDPGTSRYNEQFF
TRBV27	.	.	TRBJ2-3	TGTGCCTCCCAGGGAGTTGGGGTCAGCACAGATACGCAGTATTTT	CASQGVGVSTDTQYF
TRBV18	.	TRBD2	TRBJ2-1	TGTGCCAGCTCAACAGCCCGGACTAGCGGATACAATGAGCAGTTCTTC	CASSTARTSGYNEQFF
TRBV5-1	few	TRBD2	TRBJ2-3	TGCGCCAGCAGCCCTGATAGTAGCGGGAGATATGCAGATACGCAGTATTTT	CASSPDSSGRYADTQYF
TRBV12-3/TRBV12-4	.	.	TRBJ2-7	TGTGCCAGCAGTTTAGGGTCTTGGGGATACGAGCAGTACTTC	CASSLGSWGYEQYF
TRBV9	.	TRBD1	TRBJ2-7	TGTGCCAGCAGCGCTACCGGGACAGGGGCCCTCGAGCAGTACTTC	CASSATGTGALEQYF
TRBV6-5	.	.	TRBJ2-7	TGTGCCAGCAGTTACCTCCGGACAGTAGGTTACGAGCAGTACTTC	CASSYLRTVGYEQYF
TRBV29-1	once	.	TRBJ1-2	TGCAGCTCAGGACCGGGGGAGGATGGCTACACCTTC	CSSGPGEDGYTF
TRBV18	.	.	TRBJ2-2	TGTGCCAGCTCACCACCGGGCGCGAACACCGGGGAGCTGTTTTTT	CASSPPGANTGELFF
TRBV5-6	.	TRBD2	TRBJ2-7	TGTGCCAGCAGCCCTGGACTAGCGGAGAGTCGACCCTACGAGCAGTACTTC	CASSPGLAESRPYEQYF
TRBV29-1	.	.	TRBJ2-3	TGCAGCGTTTCCCGGGAGTCCACAGATACGCAGTATTTT	CSVSRESTDTQYF
TRBV29-1	.	.	TRBJ2-1	TGCAGCGTTGAGGGACGGACGGTGTATAGTGAGCAGTTCTTC	CSVEGRTVYSEQFF
TRBV11-2	few	.	TRBJ1-2	TGTGCCAGCAGCTTAGAGGGGGACTATGGCTACACCTTC	CASSLEGDYGYTF
TRBV7-2	.	.	TRBJ2-7	TGTGCCAGCAGCACCGACAGTAGCTCCTACGAGCAGTACTTC	CASSTDSSSYEQYF
TRBV10-2	.	TRBD2	TRBJ2-1	TGCGCCACCTCCCCAGCGGGGGGCGAGCAGTTCTTC	CATSPAGGEQFF